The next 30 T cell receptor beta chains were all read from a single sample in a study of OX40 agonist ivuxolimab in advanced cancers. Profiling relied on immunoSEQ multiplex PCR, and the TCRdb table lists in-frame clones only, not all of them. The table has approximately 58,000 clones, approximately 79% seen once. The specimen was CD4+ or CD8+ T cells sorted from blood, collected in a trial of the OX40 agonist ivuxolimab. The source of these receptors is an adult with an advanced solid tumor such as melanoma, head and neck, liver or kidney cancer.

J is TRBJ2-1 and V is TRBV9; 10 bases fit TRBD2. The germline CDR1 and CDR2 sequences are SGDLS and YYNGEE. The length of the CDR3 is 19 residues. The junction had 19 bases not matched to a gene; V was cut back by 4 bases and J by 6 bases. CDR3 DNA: TGTGCCAGCAGCCTGAATCAAATATCATCTAGCGGGAGACTCAATGAGCAGTTCTTC. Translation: CASSLNQISSSGRLNEQFF.

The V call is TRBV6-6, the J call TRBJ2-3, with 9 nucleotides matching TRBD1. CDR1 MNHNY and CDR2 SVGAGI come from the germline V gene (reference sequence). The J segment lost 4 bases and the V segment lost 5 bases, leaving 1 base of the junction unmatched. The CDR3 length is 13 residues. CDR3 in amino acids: CASSRTGADTQYF. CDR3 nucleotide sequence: TGTGCCAGCAGTCGGACAGGGGCAGATACGCAGTATTTT.

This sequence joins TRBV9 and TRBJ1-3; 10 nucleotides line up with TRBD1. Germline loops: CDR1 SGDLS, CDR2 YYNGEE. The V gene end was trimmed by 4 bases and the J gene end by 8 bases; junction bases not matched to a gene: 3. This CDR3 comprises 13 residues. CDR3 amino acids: CASSWDRGDTIYF. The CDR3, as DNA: TGTGCCAGCAGCTGGGACAGGGGCGACACCATATATTTT.

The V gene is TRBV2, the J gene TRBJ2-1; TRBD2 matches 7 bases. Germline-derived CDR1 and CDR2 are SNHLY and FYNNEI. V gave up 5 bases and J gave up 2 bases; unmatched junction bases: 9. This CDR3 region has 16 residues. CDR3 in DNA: TGTGCCAGCAGTCCTCCGACTAGCCCCACCTACAATGAGCAGTTCTTC. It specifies CASSPPTSPTYNEQFF.

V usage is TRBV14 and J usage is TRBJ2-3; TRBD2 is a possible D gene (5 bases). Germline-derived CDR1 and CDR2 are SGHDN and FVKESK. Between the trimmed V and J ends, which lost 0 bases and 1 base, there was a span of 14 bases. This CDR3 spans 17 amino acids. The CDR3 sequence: CASSQDRRAGRTDTQYF. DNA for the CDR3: TGTGCCAGCAGCCAAGACCGACGGGCGGGTCGCACAGATACGCAGTATTTT.

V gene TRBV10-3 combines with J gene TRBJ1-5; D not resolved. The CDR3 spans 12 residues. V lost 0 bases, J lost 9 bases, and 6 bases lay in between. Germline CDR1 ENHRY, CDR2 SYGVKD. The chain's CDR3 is CAISESPGPQHF. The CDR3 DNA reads TGTGCCATCAGTGAGTCGCCAGGGCCCCAGCATTTT.

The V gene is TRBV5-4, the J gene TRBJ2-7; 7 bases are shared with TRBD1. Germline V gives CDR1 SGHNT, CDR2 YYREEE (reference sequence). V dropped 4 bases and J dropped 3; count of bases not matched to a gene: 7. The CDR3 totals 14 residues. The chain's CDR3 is CASSLGTARYEQYF. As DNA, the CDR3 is TGTGCCAGCAGCCTCGGGACAGCGCGCTACGAGCAGTACTTC.

For the CDR3, the DNA is TGCGCCAGCAGTCAATCCCGGCGGGGCATTGGCTCTGGAAACACCATATATTTT. Encoded protein: CASSQSRRGIGSGNTIYF. The V gene is TRBV23-1, the J gene TRBJ1-3; D perhaps matches TRBD1 (5 bases). TRBV23-1 is an ORF, and what it does is uncertain. Between the trimmed V and J ends, which lost 0 bases and 0 bases, there was a span of 15 bases. The CDR3 is 18 residues long.

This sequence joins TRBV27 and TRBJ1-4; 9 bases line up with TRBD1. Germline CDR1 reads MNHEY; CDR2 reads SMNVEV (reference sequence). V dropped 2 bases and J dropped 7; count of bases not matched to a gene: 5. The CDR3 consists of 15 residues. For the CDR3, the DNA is TGTGCCAGCAGTTTAGTGGGGACAGGGTCTGAAAAACTGTTTTTT. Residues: CASSLVGTGSEKLFF. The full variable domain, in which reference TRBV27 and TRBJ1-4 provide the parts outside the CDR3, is EAQVTQNPRYLITVTGKKLTVTCSQNMNHEYMSWYRQDPGLGLRQIYYSMNVEVTDKGDVPEGYKVSRKEKRNFPLILESPSPNQTSLYFCASSLVGTGSEKLFFGSGTQLSVL.

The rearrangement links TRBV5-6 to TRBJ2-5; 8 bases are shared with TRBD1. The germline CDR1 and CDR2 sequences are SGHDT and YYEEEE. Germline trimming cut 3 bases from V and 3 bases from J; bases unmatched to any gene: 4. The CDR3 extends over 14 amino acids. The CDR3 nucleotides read TGTGCCAGCAGCTACCGGACAGGGAAAGAGACCCAGTACTTC. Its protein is CASSYRTGKETQYF.

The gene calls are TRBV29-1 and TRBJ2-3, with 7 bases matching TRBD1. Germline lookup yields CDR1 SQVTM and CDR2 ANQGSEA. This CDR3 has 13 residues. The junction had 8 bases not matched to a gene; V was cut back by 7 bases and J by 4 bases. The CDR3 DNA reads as TGCAGCGGAAACAGGGGTTTTGCAGATACGCAGTATTTT. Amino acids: CSGNRGFADTQYF.

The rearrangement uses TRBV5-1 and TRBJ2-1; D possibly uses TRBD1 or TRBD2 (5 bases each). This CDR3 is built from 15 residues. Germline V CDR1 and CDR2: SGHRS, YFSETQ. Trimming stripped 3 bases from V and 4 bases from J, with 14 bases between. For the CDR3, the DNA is TGCGCCAGCAGCTCCTTTGGGGGTGATTACAATGAGCAGTTCTTC. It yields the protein CASSSFGGDYNEQFF.

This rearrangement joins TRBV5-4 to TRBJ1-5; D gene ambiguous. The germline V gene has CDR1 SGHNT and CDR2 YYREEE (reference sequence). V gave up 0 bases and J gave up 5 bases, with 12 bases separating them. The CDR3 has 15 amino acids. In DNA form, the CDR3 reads TGTGCCAGCAGCTTGGAAGTCGGAAGGGATCAGCCCCAGCATTTT. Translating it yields CASSLEVGRDQPQHF.

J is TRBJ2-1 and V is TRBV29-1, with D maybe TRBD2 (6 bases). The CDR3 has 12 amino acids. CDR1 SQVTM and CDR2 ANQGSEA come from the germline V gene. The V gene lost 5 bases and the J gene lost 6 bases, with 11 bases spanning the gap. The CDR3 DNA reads TGCAGCGTTACCCGGGGGTCCAATGAGCAGTTCTTC. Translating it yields CSVTRGSNEQFF.

As DNA, the CDR3 is TGCAGCGTTGAGGGGATAGCGGGGGCGTACAATGAGCAGTTCTTC. This encodes CSVEGIAGAYNEQFF. The chain uses TRBV29-1 and TRBJ2-1; 9 bases map to TRBD2. V trimming: 3 bases; J trimming: 4 bases; junction bases outside the gene matches: 7. This CDR3 has 15 amino acids. The V gene's germline CDR1 is SQVTM and CDR2 ANQGSEA.

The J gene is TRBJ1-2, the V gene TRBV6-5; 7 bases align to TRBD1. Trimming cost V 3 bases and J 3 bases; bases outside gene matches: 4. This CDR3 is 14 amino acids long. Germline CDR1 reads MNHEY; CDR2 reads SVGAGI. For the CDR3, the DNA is TGTGCCAGCAGTTATCGACAGGGTGACTATGGCTACACCTTC. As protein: CASSYRQGDYGYTF.

The CDR3 protein is CASSQGQGMNTEAFF. The CDR3 DNA follows: TGTGCCAGCAGCCAAGGACAGGGGATGAACACTGAAGCTTTCTTT. The chain recombines TRBV7-2 with TRBJ1-1; 9 positions agree with TRBD1. Trimming removed 5 bases from V and 0 bases from J; junction bases left unmatched: 4. The germline CDR1 and CDR2 sequences are SGHTA and FQGNSA. The CDR3 totals 15 residues.

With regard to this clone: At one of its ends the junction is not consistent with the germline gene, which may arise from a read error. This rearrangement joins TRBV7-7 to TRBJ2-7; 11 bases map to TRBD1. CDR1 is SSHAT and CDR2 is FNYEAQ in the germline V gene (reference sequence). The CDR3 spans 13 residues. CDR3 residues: CASSWGQGEEQYF. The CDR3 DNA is TGTGCTAGCAGCTGGGGACAGGGGGAGGAGCAGTACTTC.

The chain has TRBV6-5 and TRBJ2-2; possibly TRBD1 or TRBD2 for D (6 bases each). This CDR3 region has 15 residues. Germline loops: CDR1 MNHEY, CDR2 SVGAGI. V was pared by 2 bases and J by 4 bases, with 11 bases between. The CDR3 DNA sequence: TGTGCCAGCAGTTACCCGGGGGCGGGCACCGGGGAGCTGTTTTTT. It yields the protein CASSYPGAGTGELFF.

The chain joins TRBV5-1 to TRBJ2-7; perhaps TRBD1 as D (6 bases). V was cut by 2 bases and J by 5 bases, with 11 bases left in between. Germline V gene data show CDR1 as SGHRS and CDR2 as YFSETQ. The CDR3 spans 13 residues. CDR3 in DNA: TGCGCCAGCAGCTTACAGGGCCCGGACGAGCAGTACTTC. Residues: CASSLQGPDEQYF. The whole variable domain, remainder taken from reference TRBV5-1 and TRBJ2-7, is KAGVTQTPRYLIKTRGQQVTLSCSPISGHRSVSWYQQTPGQGLQFLFEYFSETQRNKGNFPGRFSGRQFSNSRSEMNVSTLELGDSALYLCASSLQGPDEQYFGPGTRLTVT.

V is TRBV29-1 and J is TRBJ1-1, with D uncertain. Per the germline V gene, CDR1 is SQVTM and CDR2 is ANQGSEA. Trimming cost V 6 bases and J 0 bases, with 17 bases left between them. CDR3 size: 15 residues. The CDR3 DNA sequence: TGCAGCGTCTGGGCGGCAGGAGGAGTGAACACTGAAGCTTTCTTT. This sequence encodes CSVWAAGGVNTEAFF.

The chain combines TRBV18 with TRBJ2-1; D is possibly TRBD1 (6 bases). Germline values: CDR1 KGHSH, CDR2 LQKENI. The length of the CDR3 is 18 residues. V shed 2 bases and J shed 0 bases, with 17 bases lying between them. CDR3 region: CASSPLSGRGGSYNEQFF. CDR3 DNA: TGTGCCAGCTCACCATTGAGCGGACGAGGGGGCTCCTACAATGAGCAGTTCTTC. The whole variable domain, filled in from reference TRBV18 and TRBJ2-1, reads NAGVMQNPRHLVRRRGQEARLRCSPMKGHSHVYWYRQLPEEGLKFMVYLQKENIIDESGMPKERFSAEFPKEGPSILRIQQVVRGDSAAYFCASSPLSGRGGSYNEQFFGPGTRLTVL.

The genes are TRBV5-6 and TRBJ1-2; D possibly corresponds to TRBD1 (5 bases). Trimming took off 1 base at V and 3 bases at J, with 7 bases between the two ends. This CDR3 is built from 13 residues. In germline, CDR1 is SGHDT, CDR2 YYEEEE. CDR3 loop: CASSLRGDYGYTF. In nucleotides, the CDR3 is TGTGCCAGCAGCTTGAGGGGTGACTATGGCTACACCTTC. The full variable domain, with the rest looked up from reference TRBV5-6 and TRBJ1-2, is DAGVTQSPTHLIKTRGQQVTLRCSPKSGHDTVSWYQQALGQGPQFIFQYYEEEERQRGNFPDRFSGHQFPNYSSELNVNALLLGDSALYLCASSLRGDYGYTFGSGTRLTVV.

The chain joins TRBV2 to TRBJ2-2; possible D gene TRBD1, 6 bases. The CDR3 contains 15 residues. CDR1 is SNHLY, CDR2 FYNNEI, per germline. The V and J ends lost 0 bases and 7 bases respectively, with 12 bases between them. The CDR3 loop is CASSEAQGSSGELFF. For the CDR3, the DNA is TGTGCCAGCAGTGAAGCGCAGGGGTCCAGCGGGGAGCTGTTTTTT.

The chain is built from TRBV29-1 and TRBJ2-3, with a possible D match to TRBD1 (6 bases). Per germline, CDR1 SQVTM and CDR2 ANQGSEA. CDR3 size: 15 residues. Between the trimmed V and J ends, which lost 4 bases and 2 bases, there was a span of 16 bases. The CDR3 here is CSVVPMDRTTDTQYF. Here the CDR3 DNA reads TGCAGCGTTGTCCCCATGGACAGAACCACAGATACGCAGTATTTT.

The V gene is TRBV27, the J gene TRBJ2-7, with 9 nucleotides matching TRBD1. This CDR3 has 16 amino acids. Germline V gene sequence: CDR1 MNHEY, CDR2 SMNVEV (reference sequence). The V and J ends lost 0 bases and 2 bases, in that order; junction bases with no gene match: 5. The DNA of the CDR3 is TGTGCCAGCAGTTTATCTCGGACAGGGGTCCCCTACGAGCAGTACTTC. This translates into CASSLSRTGVPYEQYF.

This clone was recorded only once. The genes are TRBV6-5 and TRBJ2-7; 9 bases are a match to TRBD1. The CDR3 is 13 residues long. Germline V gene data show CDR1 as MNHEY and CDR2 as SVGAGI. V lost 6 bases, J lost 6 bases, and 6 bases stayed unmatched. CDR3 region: CASSRGTGSEQYF. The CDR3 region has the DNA TGTGCCAGCAGCAGAGGGACAGGGAGCGAGCAGTACTTC.

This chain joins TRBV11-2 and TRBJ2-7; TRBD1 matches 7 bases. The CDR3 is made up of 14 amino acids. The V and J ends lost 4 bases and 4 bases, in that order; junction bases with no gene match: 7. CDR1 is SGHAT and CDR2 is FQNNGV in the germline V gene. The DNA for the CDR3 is TGTGCCAGCAGCTCCCCGGACAGGTATTACGAGCAGTACTTC. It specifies CASSSPDRYYEQYF.

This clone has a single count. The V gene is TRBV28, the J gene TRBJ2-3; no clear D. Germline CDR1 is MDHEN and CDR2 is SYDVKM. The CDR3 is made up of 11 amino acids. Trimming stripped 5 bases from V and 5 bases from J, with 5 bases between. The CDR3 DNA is TGTGCCAGCAGTCCGCGAGATACGCAGTATTTT. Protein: CASSPRDTQYF.

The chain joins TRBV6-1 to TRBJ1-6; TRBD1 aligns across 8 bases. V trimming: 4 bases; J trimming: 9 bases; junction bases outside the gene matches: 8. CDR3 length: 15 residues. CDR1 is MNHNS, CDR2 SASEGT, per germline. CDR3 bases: TGTGCCAGCAGTGCGACAGGGGTTCAAGGTTCACCCCTCCACTTT. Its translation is CASSATGVQGSPLHF.